The 14 T cell receptor beta chains in this list originate from one sample, sequenced in a study of Ad26.COV2.S vaccination and SARS-CoV-2 variants (dated by TCRdb to the early 2020s). Library prep was done by the immunoSEQ multiplex PCR assay. In its TCRdb copy, this immuneACCESS table keeps in-frame sequences only and misses some clones. Where compared with another copy, unresolved V genes explain less than half of these, and the others have no known cause. A total of around 370,000 clones appear in this sample, around 83% of them only once. Of the sample, around 3% is held by the ten largest clones. The treatment or condition label corresponds to: some 20 received Ad26.COV2.S at low or high dose, single or two shots; roughly five received placebo; per-sample allocation not given. Repertoires of vaccine and placebo recipients were sequenced from samples taken on day 63 after the first injection.

Material: peripheral blood, obtained in a trial of Ad26.COV2.S vaccine versus placebo. Every receptor here comes from a person between 18 and 59 years old who received the Ad26.COV2.S COVID-19 vaccine or a placebo.

The count of this clone is one. V is TRBV28 and J is TRBJ1-1, with 8 bases matching TRBD1. Germline-derived CDR1 and CDR2 are MDHEN and SYDVKM. The CDR3 loop spans 15 amino acids. Trimming removed 6 bases from V and 0 bases from J; junction bases left unmatched: 6. The CDR3 sequence is CASRAADRVNTEAFF. The DNA of the CDR3 is TGTGCCAGCAGAGCCGCGGACAGGGTGAACACTGAAGCTTTCTTT.

The J gene is TRBJ2-2, the V gene TRBV15; D gene uncertain. Germline CDR1 LNHNV, CDR2 YYDKDF (reference sequence). With 1 base removed from V and 0 bases from J, the gap between germline ends came to 9 bases. The CDR3 covers 16 residues. CDR3 region: CATSRGLQPNTGELFF. In DNA, the CDR3 is TGTGCCACCAGCAGAGGGCTACAGCCGAACACCGGGGAGCTGTTTTTT. Using reference TRBV15 and TRBJ2-2 for the parts outside the CDR3, the full variable domain is DAMVIQNPRYQVTQFGKPVTLSCSQTLNHNVMYWYQQKSSQAPKLLFHYYDKDFNNEADTPDNFQSRRPNTSFCFLDIRSPGLGDTAMYLCATSRGLQPNTGELFFGEGSRLTVL.

The chain uses TRBV2 and TRBJ2-5; tentatively, D is TRBD2 (7 bases). From germline, CDR1 is SNHLY and CDR2 FYNNEI. The CDR3 is 16 amino acids. V lost 6 bases, J lost 5 bases, and 22 bases lay in between. The CDR3 region is CASSLRRRGGPETQYF. The CDR3 DNA follows: TGTGCCAGCAGCCTTCGGCGGAGGGGGGGCCCGGAGACCCAGTACTTC.

This clone is a singleton in its sample. The V gene is TRBV2, the J gene TRBJ2-2; TRBD1 matches 8 bases. Germline V CDR1 and CDR2: SNHLY, FYNNEI. Losses at the gene ends were 6 bases for V and 3 bases for J; bases not matched to a gene: 6. The CDR3 is made up of 15 amino acids. The CDR3 nucleotides read TGTGCCAGCAGAAACAGGGGGTTGGACACCGGGGAGCTGTTTTTT. Amino acid sequence: CASRNRGLDTGELFF.

V gene TRBV5-4 combines with J gene TRBJ1-1; 9 positions agree with TRBD1. The J segment lost 4 bases and the V segment lost 2 bases, leaving 3 bases of the junction unmatched. The CDR3 has 14 residues. Germline CDR1 reads SGHNT; CDR2 reads YYREEE (reference sequence). This CDR3 is CASSLGQGSTEAFF. For the CDR3, the DNA is TGTGCCAGCAGCTTAGGACAGGGGAGCACTGAAGCTTTCTTT.

The CDR3 sequence is CASSLGASGLPDEQYF. CDR3 DNA: TGTGCCAGCAGCTTAGGGGCTAGCGGGTTACCAGACGAGCAGTACTTC. The chain is built from TRBV11-2 and TRBJ2-7, with 8 positions matching TRBD2. CDR1 and CDR2 (germline): SGHAT, FQNNGV. The CDR3 consists of 16 residues. The V segment lost 1 base and the J segment 5 bases; nucleotides outside the gene matches: 10.

The V and J genes are TRBV5-4 and TRBJ1-2; D may be TRBD1 (6 bases). The CDR3 totals 14 residues. Germline CDR1 reads SGHNT; CDR2 reads YYREEE (reference sequence). V gave up 2 bases and J gave up 3 bases, with 11 bases separating them. The CDR3 sequence is CASSFGGADYGYTF. CDR3 nucleotide sequence: TGTGCCAGCAGCTTCGGGGGGGCGGACTATGGCTACACCTTC.

The V and J genes are TRBV9 and TRBJ2-1; D is unclear. Trimming took off 5 bases at V and 7 bases at J, with 10 bases between the two ends. The CDR3 has 12 residues. Germline-derived CDR1 and CDR2 are SGDLS and YYNGEE. CDR3 DNA: TGTGCCAGCAGGGATAGCAAAAATGAGCAGTTCTTC. It yields the protein CASRDSKNEQFF.

This clone has just one count. The V gene is TRBV2, the J gene TRBJ1-5; a possible D gene is TRBD1 (6 bases). Germline V gives CDR1 SNHLY, CDR2 FYNNEI. With 5 bases removed from V and 3 bases from J, the gap between germline ends came to 14 bases. This CDR3 has 15 amino acids. CDR3 region: CASSSRTVNNQPQHF. CDR3 sequence (DNA): TGTGCCAGCAGTTCCAGGACAGTTAACAATCAGCCCCAGCATTTT. The full variable domain, in which reference TRBV2 and TRBJ1-5 provide the parts outside the CDR3, is EPEVTQTPSHQVTQMGQEVILRCVPISNHLYFYWYRQILGQKVEFLVSFYNNEISEKSEIFDDQFSVERPDGSNFTLKIRSTKLEDSAMYFCASSSRTVNNQPQHFGDGTRLSIL.

The chain employs TRBV10-3 and TRBJ2-1; TRBD2 aligns across 7 bases. Germline CDR1 ENHRY, CDR2 SYGVKD. The CDR3 is made up of 15 amino acids. V shed 10 bases and J 1 base; nucleotides not matched to a gene: 10. The CDR3 reads CATLDGEGSYNEQFF. DNA of the CDR3: TGTGCCACCCTAGACGGGGAGGGGTCCTACAATGAGCAGTTCTTC.

This sequence joins TRBV28 and TRBJ2-5, with TRBD1 identical over 7 bases. The CDR3 totals 15 residues. The germline CDR1 and CDR2 sequences are MDHEN and SYDVKM. V gave up 7 bases and J gave up 4 bases; unmatched junction bases: 12. CDR3: CASTQLAGGLETQYF. CDR3 nucleotides: TGTGCCAGCACCCAACTGGCAGGGGGTTTAGAGACCCAGTACTTC.

This chain connects TRBV6-2 or TRBV6-3 to TRBJ2-5, with 9 bases that match TRBD2. This CDR3 is 15 amino acids long. With V trimmed by 0 bases and J by 4 bases, 3 bases remained unmatched. CDR1 is MNHEY, CDR2 SVGEGT, per germline. CDR3 nucleotide sequence: TGTGCCAGCAGTTACTCTAGCGGGAGTAGAGAGACCCAGTACTTC. Encoded protein: CASSYSSGSRETQYF.

The genes are TRBV9 and TRBJ2-7, with D perhaps given as TRBD1 or TRBD2 (5 bases each). This CDR3 contains 16 residues. CDR1 and CDR2 from the germline V gene are SGDLS and YYNGEE. Trimming stripped 2 bases from V and 5 bases from J, with 20 bases between. The CDR3 DNA reads as TGTGCCAGCAGCGTCACCCCGGGGCCCGCCAGAGACGAGCAGTACTTC. It translates to CASSVTPGPARDEQYF.

This chain links TRBV14 with TRBJ1-2; weak D call: TRBD1 (6 bases). The V end lost 4 bases, the J end lost 4 bases, and 13 bases lay between the germline ends. There are 14 residues in the CDR3. Germline lookup yields CDR1 SGHDN and CDR2 FVKESK. The CDR3 reads CASSPYRATYGYTF. In DNA, the CDR3 is TGTGCCAGCAGCCCCTACAGGGCCACCTATGGCTACACCTTC.